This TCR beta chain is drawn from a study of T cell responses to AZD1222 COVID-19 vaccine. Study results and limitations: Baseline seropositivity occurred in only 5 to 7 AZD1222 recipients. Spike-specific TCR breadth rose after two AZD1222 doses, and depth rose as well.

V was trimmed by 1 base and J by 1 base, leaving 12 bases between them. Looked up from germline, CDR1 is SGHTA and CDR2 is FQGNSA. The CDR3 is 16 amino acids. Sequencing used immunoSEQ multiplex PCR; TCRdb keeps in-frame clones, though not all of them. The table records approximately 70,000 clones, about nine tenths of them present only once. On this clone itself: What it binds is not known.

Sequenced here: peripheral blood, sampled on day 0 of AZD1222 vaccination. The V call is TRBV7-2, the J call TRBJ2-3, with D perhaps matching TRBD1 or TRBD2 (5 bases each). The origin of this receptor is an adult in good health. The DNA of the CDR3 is TGTGCCAGCAGCTTAGTGGGGGTTGGGGGCACAGATACGCAGTATTTT. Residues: CASSLVGVGGTDTQYF. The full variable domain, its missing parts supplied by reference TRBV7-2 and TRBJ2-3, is GAGVSQSPSNKVTEKGKDVELRCDPISGHTALYWYRQSLGQGLEFLIYFQGNSAPDKSGLPSDRFSAERTGGSVSTLTIQRTQQEDSAVYLCASSLVGVGGTDTQYFGPGTRLTVL.